This TCR beta chain is from a study of shared clonotypes between healthy human individuals. Study details: Every donor yielded three CD4 naive, three CD4 memory, two CD8 naive and one CD8 memory plate. Broader study findings: Non-shared clonotypes were found to have lower generation probabilities than the clonotypes that were shared by all four of the sorted-subset donors.

CDR1 SGHAT and CDR2 FQNNGV come from the germline V gene. The CDR3 runs 15 residues. Between the trimmed V and J ends, which lost 3 bases and 7 bases, there was a span of 18 bases. Of note for this clone: Its antigen is still unknown.

Some 30,000 T cell genomes (approximately 210 ng DNA) went into each sorted-subset replicate. Assay used: immunoSEQ multiplex PCR; TCRdb lists only in-frame clones, some missing. The table lists fewer than 3 million clones, under 95% of them singletons. Sequencing was done on a sample of naive CD4+ T cells from PBMCs. The subset denotes: CD45RA+ positively selected. This clonotype originated in a man younger than 30 in good health. Some clones in this sample may be carry-over from other donors' samples. V is TRBV11-2 and J is TRBJ2-5; D is unresolved. CDR3 sequence reads: CASSFLSMPSGTQYF. DNA for the CDR3: TGTGCCAGCAGCTTCTTGTCGATGCCCTCGGGGACCCAGTACTTC.